This is a list of T cell receptor beta chains from one sample in a study of CD8 T cells in Susac syndrome. A single record per CDR3 protein comes from TCRdb applying MiXCR to the immunoSEQ multiplex PCR reads. The table shows roughly 200,000 distinct CDR3 sequences, with approximately 94% occurring only once. Material: CD4+ T cells from PBMCs. Receptors were obtained from a human donor in good health. Each CDR3 is given with its conserved first and last residue. Fields, in order: V gene, clone size, D gene, J gene, CDR3 protein, CDR3 DNA. The D gene is left open where the match is weak. Where a row states a size, it is once, few, many or the class of an expanded clone; other rows omit it.

V: TRBV29-1; size: NA; D: NA; J: TRBJ1-1; CDR3: CSVKVMGNTEAFF; DNA: TGCAGCGTTAAAGTTATGGGGAACACTGAAGCTTTCTTT
V: TRBV28; size: NA; D: NA; J: TRBJ2-7; CDR3: CASSLSRKPYEQYF; DNA: TGTGCCAGCAGTTTGAGCCGGAAACCTTACGAGCAGTACTTC
V: TRBV28; size: NA; D: NA; J: TRBJ2-7; CDR3: CASSSRGRGSYEQYF; DNA: TGTGCCAGCAGTTCTAGGGGACGGGGGTCCTACGAGCAGTACTTC
V: TRBV7-8; size: NA; D: NA; J: TRBJ2-1; CDR3: CASSLGRTLREQFF; DNA: TGTGCCAGCAGCTTAGGACGGACACTCCGGGAGCAGTTCTTC
V: TRBV30; size: once; D: TRBD1; J: TRBJ1-2; CDR3: CAWSTGQHGYTF; DNA: TGTGCCTGGAGTACGGGACAGCACGGCTACACCTTC
V: TRBV4-2; size: NA; D: TRBD2; J: TRBJ2-3; CDR3: CASSQEATSGSSDTQYF; DNA: TGTGCCAGCAGCCAAGAGGCGACTAGCGGGAGTTCAGATACGCAGTATTTT
V: TRBV29-1; size: NA; D: TRBD1; J: TRBJ2-1; CDR3: CSVEDGAGGEQFF; DNA: TGCAGCGTTGAAGATGGGGCAGGGGGTGAGCAGTTCTTC
V: TRBV6-5; size: NA; D: TRBD2; J: TRBJ2-5; CDR3: CASSYAREGTQYF; DNA: TGTGCCAGCAGTTACGCCAGGGAGGGGACCCAGTACTTC
V: TRBV5-4; size: NA; D: NA; J: TRBJ2-7; CDR3: CASSSGSRAEQYF; DNA: TGTGCCAGCAGCTCGGGATCCCGTGCCGAGCAGTACTTC
V: TRBV9; size: NA; D: NA; J: TRBJ2-3; CDR3: CASSVETLATQYF; DNA: TGTGCCAGCAGCGTAGAGACGCTAGCGACGCAGTATTTT
V: TRBV3-1; size: NA; D: NA; J: TRBJ2-7; CDR3: CASSPGQVSAPYF; DNA: TGTGCCAGCAGCCCGGGGCAGGTTAGTGCGCCGTACTTC
V: TRBV29-1; size: once; D: TRBD2; J: TRBJ2-1; CDR3: CSGAGTSYTEQFF; DNA: TGCAGCGGCGCCGGGACTAGCTATACTGAGCAGTTCTTC
V: TRBV6-2/TRBV6-3; size: NA; D: NA; J: TRBJ2-7; CDR3: CASRVSSLTYEQYF; DNA: TGTGCCAGCAGAGTCAGTTCCTTGACCTACGAGCAGTACTTC
V: TRBV6-2/TRBV6-3; size: once; D: TRBD1; J: TRBJ2-7; CDR3: CASRSLTGAYEQYF; DNA: TGTGCCAGCAGGTCCCTAACAGGGGCCTACGAGCAGTACTTC
V: TRBV15; size: NA; D: NA; J: TRBJ2-1; CDR3: CATSREQPEQFF; DNA: TGTGCCACCAGCAGAGAGCAGCCAGAGCAGTTCTTC
V: TRBV3-1; size: NA; D: NA; J: TRBJ2-7; CDR3: CASRSGRLGSEQYF; DNA: TGTGCCAGCAGGTCCGGGCGACTAGGAAGCGAGCAGTACTTC